What follows describes a single T cell receptor beta chain. The target antigen is unknown. The record originates from a study of cytomegalovirus exposure and HLA in healthy donors. The CDR3 has 13 residues. Germline CDR1 reads MNHNY; CDR2 reads SVGAGI (reference sequence). V lost 6 bases, J lost 7 bases, and 7 bases stayed unmatched. The PCR contained 60 Vbeta and 13 Jbeta primers. The protocol was immunoSEQ multiplex PCR, while the TCRdb copy is restricted to in-frame clones and leaves out a portion. This sample contains some 64,000 clones. Study-level results: The authors enumerated roughly 160 TCR beta chains as linked to cytomegalovirus. Earlier analysis found most TCR beta V segments productive about 87% or about 30% of the time. Prediction of most subjects' HLA-A and HLA-B alleles by TCR beta sequences was reportedly accurate.

Sequenced material: PBMCs. This sequence originates from a woman in her 30s in good health and CMV-seronegative. The gene calls are TRBV6-6 and TRBJ2-7; 9 nucleotides align to TRBD1. The CDR3 DNA is TGTGCCAGCAGCTCACAGGGGGCGAGTGAGCAGTACTTC. This encodes CASSSQGASEQYF.